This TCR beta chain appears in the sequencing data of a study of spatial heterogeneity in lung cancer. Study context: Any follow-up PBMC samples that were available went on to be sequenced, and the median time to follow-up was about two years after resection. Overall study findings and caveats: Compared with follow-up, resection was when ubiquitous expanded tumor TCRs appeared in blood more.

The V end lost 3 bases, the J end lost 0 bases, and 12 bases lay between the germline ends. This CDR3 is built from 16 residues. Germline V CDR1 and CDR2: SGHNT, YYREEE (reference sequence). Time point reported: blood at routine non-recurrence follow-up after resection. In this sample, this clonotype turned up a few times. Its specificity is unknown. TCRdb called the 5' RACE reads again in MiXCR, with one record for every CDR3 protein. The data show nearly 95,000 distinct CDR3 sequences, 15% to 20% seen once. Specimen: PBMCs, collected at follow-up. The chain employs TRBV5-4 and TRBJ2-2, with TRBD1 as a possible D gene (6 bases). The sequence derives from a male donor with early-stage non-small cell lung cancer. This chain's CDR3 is CASSSQGDTNTGELFF. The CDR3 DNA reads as TGTGCCAGCAGCTCCCAAGGGGACACGAACACCGGGGAGCTGTTTTTT.